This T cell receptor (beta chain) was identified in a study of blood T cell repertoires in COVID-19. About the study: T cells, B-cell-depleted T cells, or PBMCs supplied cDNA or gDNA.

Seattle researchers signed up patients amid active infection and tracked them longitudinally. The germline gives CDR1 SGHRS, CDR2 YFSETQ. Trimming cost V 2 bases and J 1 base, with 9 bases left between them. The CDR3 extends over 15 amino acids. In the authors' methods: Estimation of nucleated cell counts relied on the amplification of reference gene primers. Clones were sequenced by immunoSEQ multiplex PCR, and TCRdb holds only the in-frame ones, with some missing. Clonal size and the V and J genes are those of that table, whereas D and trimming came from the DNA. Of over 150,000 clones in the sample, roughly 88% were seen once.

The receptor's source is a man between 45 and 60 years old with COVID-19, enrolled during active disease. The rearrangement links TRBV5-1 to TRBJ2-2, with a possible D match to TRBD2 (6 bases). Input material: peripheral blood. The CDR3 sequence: CASSFREMNTGELFF. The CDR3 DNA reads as TGCGCCAGCAGCTTCCGGGAGATGAACACCGGGGAGCTGTTTTTT.